This T cell receptor beta chain was profiled in a study of blood T cells in healthy people across ages. Study findings and constraints: Per million T cells, TCR beta diversity dropped about linearly as age rose.

This clonotype showed up many times. Its antigen is currently unknown. The ends were cut back, 4 bases at V and 8 bases at J, with 14 bases in the middle. CDR1 is MNHEY, CDR2 SVGAGI, per germline. There are 14 residues in the CDR3. The use of a sample-barcoded 5' primer and a J-beta primer mix characterized a second PCR of roughly 7 to 11 cycles. TCRdb used MiXCR to reprocess the 5' RACE reads, holding one entry per CDR3 protein. The sample lists approximately 780,000 distinct CDR3 sequences; roughly 25% were seen once. These data also formed part of another study, on T cells of mothers and their children. That report adds: The M1S primer of the second PCR added sample barcodes and 2-4 random nucleotides. Over 8 million TCR beta CDR3 reads were obtained from each mother, and a few million from each child.

The clonotype originates from a boy under 18 in good health. V usage is TRBV6-5 and J usage is TRBJ1-4; D ambiguous. Source material: blood. The CDR3 sequence is CASSLRATREKLFF. DNA of the CDR3: TGTGCCAGCAGTTTAAGGGCTACACGGGAAAAACTGTTTTTT.